This T cell receptor (beta chain) was obtained from a study of blood T cell repertoires in COVID-19. In the study overall: PBMCs, B-cell-depleted T cells, or T cells provided the cDNA or gDNA that made up the material.

Unmatched junction bases numbered 13, after V lost 5 bases and J lost 4 bases. The CDR3 covers 16 residues. Germline values: CDR1 LNHDA, CDR2 SQIVND (reference sequence). Clones were read by immunoSEQ multiplex PCR, and TCRdb kept only the in-frame ones, dropping some. The sample records under 70,000 clones, around 80% being singletons. The sequencing input was peripheral blood. The chain joins TRBV19 to TRBJ2-5; 7 bases map to TRBD1. The TCR originated in an elderly woman with active or convalescent COVID-19. The CDR3 loop is CASSRGGLTAPETQYF. CDR3 nucleotide sequence: TGTGCCAGTAGTCGAGGGGGCCTCACCGCACCAGAGACCCAGTACTTC.